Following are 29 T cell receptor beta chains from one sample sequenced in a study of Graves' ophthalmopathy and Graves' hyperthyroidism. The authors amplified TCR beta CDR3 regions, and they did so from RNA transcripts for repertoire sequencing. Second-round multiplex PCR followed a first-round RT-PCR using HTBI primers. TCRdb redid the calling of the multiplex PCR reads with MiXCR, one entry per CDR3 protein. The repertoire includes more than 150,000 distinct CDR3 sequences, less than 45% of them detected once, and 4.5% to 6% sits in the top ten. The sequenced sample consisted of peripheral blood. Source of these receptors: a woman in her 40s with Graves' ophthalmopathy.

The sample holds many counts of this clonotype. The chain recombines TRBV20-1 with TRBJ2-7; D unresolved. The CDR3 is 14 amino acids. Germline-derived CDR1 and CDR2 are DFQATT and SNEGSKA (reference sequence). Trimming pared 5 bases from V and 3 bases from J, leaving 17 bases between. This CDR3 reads CSASPVGKGYEQYF. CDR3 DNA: TGCAGTGCTTCGCCGGTAGGTAAGGGCTACGAGCAGTACTTC.

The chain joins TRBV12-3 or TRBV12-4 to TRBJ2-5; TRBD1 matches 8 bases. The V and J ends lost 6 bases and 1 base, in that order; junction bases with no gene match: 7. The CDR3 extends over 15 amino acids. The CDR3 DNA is TGTGCCAGCAGCCCGGACAGGGAGCGCCAAGAGACCCAGTACTTC. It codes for CASSPDRERQETQYF.

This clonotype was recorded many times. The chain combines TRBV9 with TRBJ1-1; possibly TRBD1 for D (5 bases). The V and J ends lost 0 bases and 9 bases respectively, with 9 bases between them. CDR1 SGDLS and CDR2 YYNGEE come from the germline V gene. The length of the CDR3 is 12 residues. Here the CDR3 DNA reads TGTGCCAGCAGCGTAGTTGGGGGGAAAGCTTTCTTT. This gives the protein CASSVVGGKAFF.

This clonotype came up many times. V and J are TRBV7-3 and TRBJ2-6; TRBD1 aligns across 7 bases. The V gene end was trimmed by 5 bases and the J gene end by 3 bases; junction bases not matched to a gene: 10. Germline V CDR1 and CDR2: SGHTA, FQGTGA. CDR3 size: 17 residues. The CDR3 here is CASSPRSTGVGANVLTF. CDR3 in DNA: TGTGCCAGCAGCCCACGATCTACAGGGGTTGGGGCCAACGTCCTGACTTTC.

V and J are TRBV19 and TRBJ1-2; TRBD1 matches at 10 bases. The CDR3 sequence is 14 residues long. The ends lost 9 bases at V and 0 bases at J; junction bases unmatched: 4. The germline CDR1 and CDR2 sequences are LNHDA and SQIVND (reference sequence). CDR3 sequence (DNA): TGTGCCAGCCGGGACAGGGGAGCTAACTATGGCTACACCTTC. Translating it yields CASRDRGANYGYTF. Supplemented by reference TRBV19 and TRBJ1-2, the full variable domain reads DGGITQSPKYLFRKEGQNVTLSCEQNLNHDAMYWYRQDPGQGLRLIYYSQIVNDFQKGDIAEGYSVSREKKESFPLTVTSAQKNPTAFYLCASRDRGANYGYTFGSGTRLTVV.

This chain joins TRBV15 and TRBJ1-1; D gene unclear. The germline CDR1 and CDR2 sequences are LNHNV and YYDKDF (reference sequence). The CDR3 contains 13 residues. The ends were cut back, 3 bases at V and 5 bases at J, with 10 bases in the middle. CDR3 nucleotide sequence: TGTGCCACCAGCAGCTCCGGAGAGACTGAAGCTTTCTTT. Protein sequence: CATSSSGETEAFF.

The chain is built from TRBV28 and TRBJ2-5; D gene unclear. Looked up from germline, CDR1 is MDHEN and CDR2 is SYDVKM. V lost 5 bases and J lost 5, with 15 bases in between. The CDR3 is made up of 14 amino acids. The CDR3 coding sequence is TGTGCCAGCAGTACGCCTGGACCTGGGGAGACCCAGTACTTC. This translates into CASSTPGPGETQYF.

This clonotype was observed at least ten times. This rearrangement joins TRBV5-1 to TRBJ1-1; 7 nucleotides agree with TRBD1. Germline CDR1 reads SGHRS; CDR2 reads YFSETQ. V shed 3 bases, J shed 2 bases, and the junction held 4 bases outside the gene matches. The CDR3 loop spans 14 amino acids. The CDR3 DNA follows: TGCGCCAGCAGCTGGCGGGACAGTAACACTGAAGCTTTCTTT. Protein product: CASSWRDSNTEAFF.

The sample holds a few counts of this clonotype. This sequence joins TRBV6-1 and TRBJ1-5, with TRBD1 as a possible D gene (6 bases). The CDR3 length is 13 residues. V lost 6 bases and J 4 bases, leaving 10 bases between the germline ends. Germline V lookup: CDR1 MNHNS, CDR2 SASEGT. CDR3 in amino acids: CASRNRENQPQHF. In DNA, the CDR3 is TGTGCCAGCAGAAACAGGGAGAATCAGCCCCAGCATTTT.

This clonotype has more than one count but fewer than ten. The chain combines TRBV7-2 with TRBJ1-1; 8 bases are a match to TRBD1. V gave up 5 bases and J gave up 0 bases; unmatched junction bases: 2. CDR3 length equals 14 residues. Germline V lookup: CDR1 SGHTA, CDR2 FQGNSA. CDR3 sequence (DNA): TGTGCCAGCAGCCCAGGGGGCATGAACACTGAAGCTTTCTTT. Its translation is CASSPGGMNTEAFF.

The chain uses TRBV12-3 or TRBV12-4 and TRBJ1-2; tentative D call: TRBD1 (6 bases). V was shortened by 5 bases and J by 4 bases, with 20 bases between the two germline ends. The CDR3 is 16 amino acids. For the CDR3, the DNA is TGTGCCAGCAGTACGTGGGGGCAGGACAGCGGCTATGGCTACACCTTC. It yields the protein CASSTWGQDSGYGYTF.

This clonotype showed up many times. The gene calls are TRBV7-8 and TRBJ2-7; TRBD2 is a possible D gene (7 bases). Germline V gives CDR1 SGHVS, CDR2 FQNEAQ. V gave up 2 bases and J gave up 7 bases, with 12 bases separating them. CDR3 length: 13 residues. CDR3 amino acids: CASSLRRGGEQYF. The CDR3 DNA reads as TGTGCCAGCAGCTTAAGAAGGGGGGGGGAGCAGTACTTC. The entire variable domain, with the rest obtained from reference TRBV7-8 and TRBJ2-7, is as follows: GAGVSQSPRYKVAKRGQDVALRCDPISGHVSLFWYQQALGQGPEFLTYFQNEAQLDKSGLPSDRFFAERPEGSVSTLKIQRTQQEDSAVYLCASSLRRGGEQYFGPGTRLTVT.

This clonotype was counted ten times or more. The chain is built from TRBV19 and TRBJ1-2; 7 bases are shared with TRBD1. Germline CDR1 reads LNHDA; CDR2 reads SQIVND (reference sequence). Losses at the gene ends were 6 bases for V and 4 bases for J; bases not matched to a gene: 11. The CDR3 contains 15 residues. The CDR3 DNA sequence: TGTGCCAGTAGGTTTACAGGGGCCAGGGGCTATGGCTACACCTTC. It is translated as CASRFTGARGYGYTF.

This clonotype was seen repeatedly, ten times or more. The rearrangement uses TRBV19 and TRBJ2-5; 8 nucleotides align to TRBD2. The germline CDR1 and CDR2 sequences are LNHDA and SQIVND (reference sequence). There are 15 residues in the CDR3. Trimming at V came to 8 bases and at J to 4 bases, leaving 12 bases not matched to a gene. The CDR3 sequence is CASGTPGLGGETQYF. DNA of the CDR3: TGTGCCAGTGGGACTCCGGGACTAGGTGGAGAGACCCAGTACTTC.

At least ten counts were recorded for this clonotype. CDR3: CASSLPGQGNTIYF. The CDR3, as DNA: TGTGCCAGCAGCCTGCCGGGACAAGGAAACACCATATATTTT. This chain connects TRBV28 to TRBJ1-3, with D perhaps TRBD1 (6 bases). The CDR3 length is 14 residues. V was shortened by 6 bases and J by 4 bases, with 13 bases between the two germline ends. CDR1 MDHEN and CDR2 SYDVKM come from the germline V gene.

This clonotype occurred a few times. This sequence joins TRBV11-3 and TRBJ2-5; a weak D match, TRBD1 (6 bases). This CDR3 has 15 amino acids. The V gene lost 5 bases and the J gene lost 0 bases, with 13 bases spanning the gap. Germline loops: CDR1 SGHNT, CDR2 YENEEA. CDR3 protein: CASSKAGTNQETQYF. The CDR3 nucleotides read TGTGCCAGCAGCAAAGCCGGGACAAACCAAGAGACCCAGTACTTC.

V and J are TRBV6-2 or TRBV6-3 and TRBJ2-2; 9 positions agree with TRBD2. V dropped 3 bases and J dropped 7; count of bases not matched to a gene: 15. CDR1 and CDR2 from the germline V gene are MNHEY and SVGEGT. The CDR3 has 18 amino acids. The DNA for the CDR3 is TGTGCCAGCAGTTATTGGACGGTCTTAGCGGGAGAGGTCGGGGAGCTGTTTTTT. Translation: CASSYWTVLAGEVGELFF.

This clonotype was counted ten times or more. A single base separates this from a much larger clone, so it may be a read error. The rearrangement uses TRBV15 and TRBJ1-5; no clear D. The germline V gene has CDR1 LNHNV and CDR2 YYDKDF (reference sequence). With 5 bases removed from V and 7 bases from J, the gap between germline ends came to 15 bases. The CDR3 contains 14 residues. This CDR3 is CATSGFDEDQPQHF. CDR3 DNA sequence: TGTGCCACCAGCGGCTTTGATGAGGACCAGCCCCAGCATTTT. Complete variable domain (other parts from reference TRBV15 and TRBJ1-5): DAMVIQNPRYQVTQFGKPVTLSCSQTLNHNVMYWYQQKSSQAPKLLFHYYDKDFNNEADTPDNFQSRRPNTSFCFLDIRSPGLGDTAMYLCATSGFDEDQPQHFGDGTRLSIL.

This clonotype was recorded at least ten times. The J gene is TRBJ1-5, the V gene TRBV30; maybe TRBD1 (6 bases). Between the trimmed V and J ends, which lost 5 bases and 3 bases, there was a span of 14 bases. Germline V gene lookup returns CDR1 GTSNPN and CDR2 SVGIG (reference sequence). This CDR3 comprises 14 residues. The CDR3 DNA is TGTGCCTGGCAAGGACAGTCTTTCAATCAGCCCCAGCATTTT. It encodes CAWQGQSFNQPQHF. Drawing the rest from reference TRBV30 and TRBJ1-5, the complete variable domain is SQTIHQWPATLVQPVGSPLSLECTVEGTSNPNLYWYRQAAGRGLQLLFYSVGIGQISSEVPQNLSASRPQDRQFILSSKKLLLSDSGFYLCAWQGQSFNQPQHFGDGTRLSIL.

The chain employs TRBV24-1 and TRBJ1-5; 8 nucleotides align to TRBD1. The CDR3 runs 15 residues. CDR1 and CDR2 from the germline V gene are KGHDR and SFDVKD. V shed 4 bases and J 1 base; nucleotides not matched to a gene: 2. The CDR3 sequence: CATSERTGSNQPQHF. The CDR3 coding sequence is TGTGCCACCAGTGAACGGACAGGGAGCAATCAGCCCCAGCATTTT.

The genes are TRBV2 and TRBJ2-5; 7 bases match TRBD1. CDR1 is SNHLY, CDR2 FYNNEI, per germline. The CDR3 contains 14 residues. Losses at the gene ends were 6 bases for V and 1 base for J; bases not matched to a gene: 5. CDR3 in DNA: TGTGCCAGCAGATTGGACAGGACCCAAGAGACCCAGTACTTC. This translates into CASRLDRTQETQYF.

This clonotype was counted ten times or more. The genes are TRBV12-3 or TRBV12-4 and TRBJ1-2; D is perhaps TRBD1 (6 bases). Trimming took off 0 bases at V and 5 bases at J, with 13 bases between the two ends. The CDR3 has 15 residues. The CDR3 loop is CASSLAQGPNYGYTF. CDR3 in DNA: TGTGCCAGCAGTTTAGCTCAGGGGCCCAATTATGGCTACACCTTC.

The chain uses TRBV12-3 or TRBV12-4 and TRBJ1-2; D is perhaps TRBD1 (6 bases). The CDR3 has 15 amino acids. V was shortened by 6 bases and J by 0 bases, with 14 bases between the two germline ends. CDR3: CASSTGTYTNYGYTF. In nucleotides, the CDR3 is TGTGCCAGCAGCACCGGGACATATACTAACTATGGCTACACCTTC.

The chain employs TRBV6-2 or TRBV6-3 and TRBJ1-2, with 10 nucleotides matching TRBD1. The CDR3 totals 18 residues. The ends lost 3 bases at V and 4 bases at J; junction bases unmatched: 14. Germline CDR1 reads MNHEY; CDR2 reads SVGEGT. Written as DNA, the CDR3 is TGTGCCAGCAGTTATTTGATGGGACAGGGGAAGAAAGGCTATGGCTACACCTTC. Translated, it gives CASSYLMGQGKKGYGYTF.

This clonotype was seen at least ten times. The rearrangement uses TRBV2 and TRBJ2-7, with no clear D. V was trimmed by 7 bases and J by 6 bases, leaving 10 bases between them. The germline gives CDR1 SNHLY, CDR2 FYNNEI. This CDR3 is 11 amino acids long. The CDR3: CASKVAVEQYF. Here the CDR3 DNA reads TGTGCCAGCAAGGTAGCAGTCGAGCAGTACTTC.

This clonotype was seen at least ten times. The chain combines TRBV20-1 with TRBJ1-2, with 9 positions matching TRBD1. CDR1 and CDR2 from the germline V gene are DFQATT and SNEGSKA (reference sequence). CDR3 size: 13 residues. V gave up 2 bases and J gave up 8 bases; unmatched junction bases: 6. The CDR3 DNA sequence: TGCAGTGCTAGACTACGGGACAGGGACGGCTACACCTTC. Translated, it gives CSARLRDRDGYTF.

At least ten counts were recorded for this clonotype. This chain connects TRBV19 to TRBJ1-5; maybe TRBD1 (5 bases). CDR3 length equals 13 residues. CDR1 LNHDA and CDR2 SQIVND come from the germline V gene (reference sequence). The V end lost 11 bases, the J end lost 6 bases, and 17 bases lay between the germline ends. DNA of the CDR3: TGTGCCGGAGGGGAGGGGACGTCTCAGCCCCAGCATTTT. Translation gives CAGGEGTSQPQHF. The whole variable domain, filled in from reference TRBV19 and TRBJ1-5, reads DGGITQSPKYLFRKEGQNVTLSCEQNLNHDAMYWYRQDPGQGLRLIYYSQIVNDFQKGDIAEGYSVSREKKESFPLTVTSAQKNPTAFYLCAGGEGTSQPQHFGDGTRLSIL.

The CDR3 reads CASTPNTGGVYEQYF. The CDR3 DNA is TGTGCCAGCACTCCTAACACGGGGGGGGTATACGAGCAGTACTTC. The chain couples TRBV7-2 to TRBJ2-7; 8 bases are shared with TRBD2. Unmatched junction bases numbered 12, after V lost 7 bases and J lost 4 bases. Germline CDR1 SGHTA, CDR2 FQGNSA. The CDR3 extends over 15 amino acids.

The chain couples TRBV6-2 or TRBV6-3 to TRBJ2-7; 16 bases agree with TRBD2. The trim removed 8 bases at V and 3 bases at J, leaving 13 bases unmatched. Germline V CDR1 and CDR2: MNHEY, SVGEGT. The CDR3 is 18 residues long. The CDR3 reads CASVPGAGTSGRVYEQYF. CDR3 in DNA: TGTGCCAGCGTCCCGGGGGCCGGGACTAGCGGGAGGGTCTACGAGCAGTACTTC.